The source of this TCR beta chain is a study of human T cells and chemical hapten exposure. Study background: 2% DPC applied to an approximately 2 cm by approximately 2 cm arm area sensitized donors. Whole-study results and caveats: TCRs above 1 in 1000 frequency stayed constant with DPC sensitization. There were significantly more large CDR3 similarity clusters among expanded TCRs than among controls.

TCRdb reprocessed the RACE reads with MiXCR, giving one entry per CDR3 protein. The sample has about 83,000 distinct CDR3 sequences, roughly 7.2% seen once. This clonotype was seen repeatedly, ten times or more. Its cognate antigen is unknown. V was pared by 5 bases and J by 8 bases, with 11 bases of the junction left unmatched. Germline CDR1 reads KGHSH; CDR2 reads LQKENI. This CDR3 comprises 15 residues. Sample time point: patch test 1, 2 weeks after DPC sensitization. Treatment denoted: therapeutic diphenylcyclopropenone sensitization with weekly scalp DPC. The receptor was derived from a woman between 25 and 40 years old with alopecia areata. Some clones in this sample may be carry-over from other donors' samples. This chain connects TRBV18 to TRBJ2-1; 8 bases line up with TRBD1. Sequences were derived from whole blood, sampled in connection with sensitization to the hapten diphenylcyclopropenone (DPC). For the CDR3, the DNA is TGTGCCAGCTCAGGTTCCGGGACAGGAGGGTATGAGCAGTTCTTC. Translation gives CASSGSGTGGYEQFF. Complete variable domain (other parts from reference TRBV18 and TRBJ2-1): NAGVMQNPRHLVRRRGQEARLRCSPMKGHSHVYWYRQLPEEGLKFMVYLQKENIIDESGMPKERFSAEFPKEGPSILRIQQVVRGDSAAYFCASSGSGTGGYEQFFGPGTRLTVL.